Presented here are 5 T cell receptor beta chains from one specimen sequenced in a study of blood T cells in healthy people across ages. Next came a second PCR, run for about 6 to 11 cycles, which used a sample-barcoded 5' primer along with a J-beta primer mix. MiXCR, applied by TCRdb to the 5' RACE reads, yields one record per CDR3 protein. The sample holds 700,000 to 900,000 distinct CDR3 sequences, roughly 26% seen once. This sample was also put to use in a study of T cells of mothers and their children.

The sample taken for sequencing was blood. The receptors originated from a boy aged 5-17 years in good health.

Only a few counts were recorded for this clonotype. The chain couples TRBV12-3 or TRBV12-4 to TRBJ2-7, with D tentatively TRBD1 (6 bases). CDR3 length: 14 residues. V was pared by 7 bases and J by 0 bases, with 13 bases between. CDR3 in amino acids: CASTVTGSSYEQYF. Here the CDR3 DNA reads TGTGCCAGCACCGTGACAGGAAGCTCCTACGAGCAGTACTTC.

The V and J genes are TRBV4-2 and TRBJ1-2; TRBD1 might be the D (5 bases). The CDR3 runs to 16 residues. Germline CDR1 and CDR2: LGHNA and YNFKEQ. The V end lost 4 bases, the J end lost 6 bases, and 21 bases lay between the germline ends. The CDR3 protein is CASSRMGGGEFDGYTF. The CDR3 DNA follows: TGTGCCAGCAGCCGAATGGGGGGGGGAGAGTTCGATGGCTACACCTTC.

This chain uses TRBV29-1 with TRBJ1-5, with D possibly being TRBD1 (6 bases). Germline lookup yields CDR1 SQVTM and CDR2 ANQGSEA. The length of the CDR3 is 12 residues. V gave up 7 bases and J gave up 4 bases, with 11 bases separating them. The CDR3 DNA sequence: TGCAGCGCAGGGGCGACTAATCAGCCCCAGCATTTT. Its translation is CSAGATNQPQHF.

This chain joins TRBV4-2 and TRBJ2-7; a weak D match, TRBD2 (7 bases). The J call is in doubt because the DNA end fits TRBJ2-1 better. The CDR3 length is 16 residues. The germline V gene has CDR1 LGHNA and CDR2 YNFKEQ. In DNA, the CDR3 is TGTGCCAGCAGCCAAGAAGGGGGAGGGGAGTATGGGGAGCAGTTCTTC. Amino acids: CASSQEGGGEYGEQFF.

The chain employs TRBV28 and TRBJ1-1, with D unresolved. Germline loops: CDR1 MDHEN, CDR2 SYDVKM. V was cut by 3 bases and J by 6 bases, with 5 bases left in between. There are 11 residues in the CDR3. The CDR3 sequence is CASSFPPEAFF. DNA of the CDR3: TGTGCCAGCAGTTTCCCCCCTGAAGCTTTCTTT. Full variable domain (missing parts from reference TRBV28 and TRBJ1-1): DVKVTQSSRYLVKRTGEKVFLECVQDMDHENMFWYRQDPGLGLRLIYFSYDVKMKEKGDIPEGYSVSREKKERFSLILESASTNQTSMYLCASSFPPEAFFGQGTRLTVV.